This T cell receptor (beta chain) was retrieved from a study of CD8 T cells in ankylosing spondylitis. TCRdb itself ran the 5' RACE reads through MiXCR, one entry per CDR3 protein. The sample lists some 200,000 distinct CDR3 sequences, approximately 18% occurring once. The CDR3 contains 13 residues. Germline V gene sequence: CDR1 MNHEY, CDR2 SVGAGI. With 4 bases removed from V and 5 bases from J, the gap between germline ends came to 11 bases. Sequenced input: blood, either unsorted or a sorted T cell fraction (not recorded which). The receptor comes from a male donor aged 5-30 years with ankylosing spondylitis or in good health (not recorded which). The chain employs TRBV6-5 and TRBJ1-1; TRBD1 might be the D (6 bases). This CDR3 reads CASSFAGDTEAFF. In DNA form, the CDR3 reads TGTGCCAGCAGTTTCGCAGGGGATACTGAAGCTTTCTTT.